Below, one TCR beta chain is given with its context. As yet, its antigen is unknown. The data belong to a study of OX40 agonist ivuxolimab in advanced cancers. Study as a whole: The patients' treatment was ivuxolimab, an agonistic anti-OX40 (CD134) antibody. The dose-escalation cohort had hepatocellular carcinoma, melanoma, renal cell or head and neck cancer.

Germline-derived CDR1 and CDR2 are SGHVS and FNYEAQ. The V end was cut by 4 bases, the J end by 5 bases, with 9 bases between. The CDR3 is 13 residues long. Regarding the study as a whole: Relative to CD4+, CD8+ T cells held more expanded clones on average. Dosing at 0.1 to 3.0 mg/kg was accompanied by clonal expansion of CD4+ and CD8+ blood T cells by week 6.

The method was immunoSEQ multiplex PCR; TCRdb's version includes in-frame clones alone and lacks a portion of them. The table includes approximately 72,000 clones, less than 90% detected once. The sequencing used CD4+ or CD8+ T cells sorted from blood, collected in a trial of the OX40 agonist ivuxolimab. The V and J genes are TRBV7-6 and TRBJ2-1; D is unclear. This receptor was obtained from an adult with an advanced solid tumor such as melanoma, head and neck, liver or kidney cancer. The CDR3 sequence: CASSSYIHNEQFF. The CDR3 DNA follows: TGTGCCAGCAGCTCCTACATCCACAATGAGCAGTTCTTC.